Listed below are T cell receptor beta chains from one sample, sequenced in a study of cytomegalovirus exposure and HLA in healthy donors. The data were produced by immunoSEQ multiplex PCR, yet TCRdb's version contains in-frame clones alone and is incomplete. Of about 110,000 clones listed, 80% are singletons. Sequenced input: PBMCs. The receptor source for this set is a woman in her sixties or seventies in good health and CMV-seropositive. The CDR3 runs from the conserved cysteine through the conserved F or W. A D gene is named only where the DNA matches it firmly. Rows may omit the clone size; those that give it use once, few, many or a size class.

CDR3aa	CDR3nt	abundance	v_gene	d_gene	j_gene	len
CASSIVPRPGEKLFF	TGTGCCAGTAGTATAGTCCCCAGGCCGGGAGAAAAACTGTTTTTT	few	TRBV19	NA	TRBJ1-4	15
CAISDPGNSYEQYF	TGTGCCATCAGTGACCCGGGAAACTCCTACGAGCAGTACTTC	once	TRBV10-3	NA	TRBJ2-7	14
CASSGLTDSYEQYF	TGTGCCAGCAGTGGCTTGACAGATTCCTACGAGCAGTACTTC	NA	TRBV2	NA	TRBJ2-7	14
CASSLAGLAENEQFF	TGTGCCAGCAGCTTGGCGGGACTAGCGGAGAATGAGCAGTTCTTC	NA	TRBV5-4	TRBD2	TRBJ2-1	15
CASSLMPSGLGEQYF	TGTGCCAGCAGTTTAATGCCTAGCGGTCTAGGCGAGCAGTACTTC	NA	TRBV27	TRBD2	TRBJ2-7	15
CASSLKGRRQGAFRETQYF	TGTGCCAGCAGCTTAAAAGGGAGACGGCAGGGGGCGTTTAGAGAGACCCAGTACTTC	NA	TRBV7-3	TRBD1	TRBJ2-5	19
CASSPAVRSARYTDTQYF	TGTGCCAGCTCACCGGCCGTCCGTAGCGCGCGATACACAGATACGCAGTATTTT	few	TRBV18	NA	TRBJ2-3	18
CASSQDLAGALLGYTF	TGCGCCAGCAGCCAAGATCTTGCAGGGGCCCTTCTTGGCTACACCTTC	NA	TRBV4-1	NA	TRBJ1-2	16
CASSATGAEQYF	TGTGCCAGCAGCGCGACAGGGGCCGAGCAGTACTTC	NA	TRBV7-6	TRBD1	TRBJ2-7	12
CASRPFAVSYNEQFF	TGTGCCAGCAGGCCCTTTGCGGTCTCCTACAATGAGCAGTTCTTC	NA	TRBV27	NA	TRBJ2-1	15
CASSWDWMKETQYF	TGTGCCAGCAGCTGGGACTGGATGAAAGAGACCCAGTACTTC	once	TRBV5-8	NA	TRBJ2-5	14
CASSPQYFGGDSNQPQHF	TGTGCCAGCTCACCACAATACTTTGGAGGGGATAGCAATCAGCCCCAGCATTTT	NA	TRBV18	NA	TRBJ1-5	18
CATSREGGGNYGYTF	TGTGCCACCAGCAGAGAGGGAGGGGGAAACTATGGCTACACCTTC	NA	TRBV15	NA	TRBJ1-2	15
CASSRTSGYEQYF	TGCGCCAGCAGCCGGACTAGCGGATACGAGCAGTACTTC	NA	TRBV5-1	TRBD2	TRBJ2-7	13
CASSSPGQGDQPQHF	TGTGCCAGCAGTTCACCGGGACAGGGGGATCAGCCCCAGCATTTT	few	TRBV11-2	TRBD1	TRBJ1-5	15
CASSITQGSGNTIYF	TGTGCCAGCAGCATCACACAGGGTTCTGGAAACACCATATATTTT	NA	TRBV9	NA	TRBJ1-3	15
CASSPPRQGTHSYEQYF	TGTGCCAGCTCACCACCTCGACAGGGGACACACTCCTACGAGCAGTACTTC	NA	TRBV18	TRBD1	TRBJ2-7	17
CASSEPLLAPGYTF	TGTGCCAGCAGTGAACCCCTCCTGGCCCCGGGCTACACCTTC	NA	TRBV6-1	NA	TRBJ1-2	14
CASSDLLGQGVWDEQFF	TGTGCCAGTAGTGACTTACTCGGACAGGGTGTGTGGGATGAGCAGTTCTTC	NA	TRBV19	TRBD1	TRBJ2-1	17
CSSSKGGAGPTGANVLTF	TGTTCCAGCAGCAAGGGGGGGGCAGGCCCCACTGGGGCCAACGTCCTGACTTTC	NA	TRBV7-9	NA	TRBJ2-6	18
CASSKTSGSTPYNEQFF	TGTGCCAGCAGTAAGACTAGCGGGAGCACCCCCTACAATGAGCAGTTCTTC	NA	TRBV2	TRBD2	TRBJ2-1	17
CASSSGTGVKPQHF	TGTGCCAGCAGCTCTGGGACAGGGGTCAAGCCCCAGCATTTT	NA	TRBV5-6	TRBD1	TRBJ1-5	14
CASRRGGKGNQPQHF	TGTGCCAGCAGAAGGGGGGGAAAGGGGAATCAGCCCCAGCATTTT	few	TRBV5-5	NA	TRBJ1-5	15
CASSRPGIEQYF	TGTGCCAGCAGTCGGCCGGGAATCGAGCAGTACTTC	few	TRBV2	NA	TRBJ2-7	12
CAVRRVSSYEQYF	TGTGCCGTACGGCGGGTAAGCTCCTACGAGCAGTACTTC	NA	TRBV2	NA	TRBJ2-7	13
CASSERRLYEQFF	TGTGCCAGCAGTGAGCGCCGATTATATGAGCAGTTCTTC	few	TRBV2	NA	TRBJ2-1	13
CASSTPLAGSDTQYF	TGTGCCAGTAGTACCCCACTAGCGGGGTCAGATACGCAGTATTTT	NA	TRBV19	TRBD2	TRBJ2-3	15
CASSSLSSNTDTQYF	TGTGCCAGCAGTTCCCTATCTTCTAACACAGATACGCAGTATTTT	NA	TRBV28	NA	TRBJ2-3	15
CASSGTGEKLFF	TGTGCCAGCAGTGGAACAGGGGAAAAACTGTTTTTT	NA	TRBV2	NA	TRBJ1-4	12
CASSSGQPGNTIYF	TGTGCCAGCAGCTCCGGACAGCCTGGAAACACCATATATTTT	NA	TRBV11-3	NA	TRBJ1-3	14
CASSLDREKGNEQFF	TGTGCCAGCAGTCTGGACAGGGAGAAGGGTAATGAGCAGTTCTTC	NA	TRBV27	TRBD1	TRBJ2-1	15
CASSVSTTGPSGNTIYF	TGTGCCAGCAGCGTTTCGACGACAGGGCCCTCTGGAAACACCATATATTTT	once	TRBV9	TRBD1	TRBJ1-3	17
CASTPTSGYSYEQYF	TGTGCCAGTACCCCTACTAGCGGATACTCCTACGAGCAGTACTTC	NA	TRBV19	TRBD2	TRBJ2-7	15
CASGPRAGVAGNTIYF	TGTGCTAGTGGACCTCGGGCGGGAGTCGCTGGAAACACCATATATTTT	NA	TRBV12-5	NA	TRBJ1-3	16
CASSESEAAGRLNEQFF	TGTGCCAGCAGTGAATCCGAGGCGGCGGGAAGGCTCAATGAGCAGTTCTTC	NA	TRBV25-1	NA	TRBJ2-1	17
CASSFTVVETQYF	TGTGCCAGCAGTTTTACGGTGGTAGAGACCCAGTACTTC	NA	TRBV27	NA	TRBJ2-5	13
CASSSGQGGQPQHF	TGTGCCAGCAGTTCCGGACAGGGGGGTCAGCCCCAGCATTTT	NA	TRBV6-5	TRBD1	TRBJ1-5	14
CASRDPGLAFHEQYF	TGTGCCAGCAGGGATCCGGGACTAGCTTTCCACGAGCAGTACTTC	NA	TRBV28	TRBD2	TRBJ2-7	15
CASSSTTGFVDEKLFF	TGTGCCAGCAGCTCGACAACAGGGTTCGTTGATGAAAAACTGTTTTTT	NA	TRBV7-3	NA	TRBJ1-4	16
CASSLVRLAVYNEQFF	TGTGCCAGCAGCTTAGTTCGCCTAGCGGTTTACAATGAGCAGTTCTTC	NA	TRBV7-6	TRBD2	TRBJ2-1	16
CASSLGQGVQPQHF	TGCGCCAGCAGCTTGGGACAGGGGGTTCAGCCCCAGCATTTT	NA	TRBV5-1	TRBD1	TRBJ1-5	14
CASRSTLRTGKETEAFF	TGTGCCAGTAGAAGCACCCTAAGGACAGGGAAAGAAACTGAAGCTTTCTTT	once	TRBV19	TRBD1	TRBJ1-1	17
CASSPKTGEETQYF	TGCGCCAGCAGCCCTAAGACAGGAGAAGAGACCCAGTACTTC	NA	TRBV5-1	NA	TRBJ2-5	14
CASSRTYEQFF	TGTGCCAGCAGCAGAACTTATGAGCAGTTCTTC	NA	TRBV9	NA	TRBJ2-1	11
CASSSQLVRNSYNEQFF	TGTGCCAGCAGCTCGCAGCTAGTGCGGAATTCCTACAATGAGCAGTTCTTC	NA	TRBV7-2	NA	TRBJ2-1	17
CASSDRAINEKLFF	TGTGCCAGCTCCGACAGGGCTATTAATGAAAAACTGTTTTTT	NA	TRBV18	TRBD1	TRBJ1-4	14
CSSRGGGRAGVDDEQYF	TGCAGCTCCAGAGGGGGGGGACGAGCGGGAGTTGACGACGAGCAGTACTTC	NA	TRBV29-1	TRBD2	TRBJ2-7	17
CASDNPYLSSNEQFF	TGTGCCAGCGATAACCCTTATCTGAGCTCTAATGAGCAGTTCTTC	NA	TRBV7-9	NA	TRBJ2-1	15
CAPATGTGYYNEQFF	TGTGCCCCCGCGACCGGGACAGGGTACTACAATGAGCAGTTCTTC	NA	TRBV27	TRBD1	TRBJ2-1	15
CASSRDRATNEKLFF	TGCGCCAGCAGCCGGGACAGAGCAACTAATGAAAAACTGTTTTTT	few	TRBV4-1	TRBD1	TRBJ1-4	15
CASTGLAGERVQYF	TGTGCCAGCACTGGGCTAGCGGGAGAAAGGGTGCAGTACTTC	NA	TRBV27	TRBD2	TRBJ2-7	14
CASSFIVREAYTGELFF	TGCGCCAGCAGCTTTATTGTGCGGGAGGCGTACACCGGGGAGCTGTTTTTT	once	TRBV5-1	TRBD2	TRBJ2-2	17
CASSSDRGGNEQFF	TGCGCCAGCAGCTCGGACAGGGGGGGGAATGAGCAGTTCTTC	few	TRBV5-1	TRBD1	TRBJ2-1	14
CASSLQLAGVSNEQFF	TGTGCTAGCAGCTTACAACTAGCGGGAGTTTCCAATGAGCAGTTCTTC	NA	TRBV7-7	TRBD2	TRBJ2-1	16